Listed below are T cell receptor beta chains from one sample, sequenced in a study of CD8 T cells in Susac syndrome. In TCRdb, the immunoSEQ multiplex PCR reads were re-called with MiXCR into one record per CDR3 protein. The top ten hold around 0.07% of the sample, which has 300,000 to 350,000 distinct CDR3 sequences, around 92% seen once. The sequenced sample consisted of CD4+ T cells from PBMCs. The origin of the receptors is a human donor with multiple sclerosis. Both conserved end residues are part of each CDR3. The order of the fields is V gene, D gene, J gene, CDR3 protein, CDR3 DNA. The D gene is left open where the match is weak.

v_call: TRBV7-6; d_call: .; j_call: TRBJ1-1; cdr3_aa: CASSWQGHTEAFF; cdr3_nt: TGTGCCAGCAGCTGGCAGGGCCACACTGAAGCTTTCTTT
v_call: TRBV29-1; d_call: TRBD1; j_call: TRBJ2-7; cdr3_aa: CSVDRGQGSDEQYF; cdr3_nt: TGCAGCGTTGATAGGGGACAGGGGTCGGACGAGCAGTACTTC
v_call: TRBV5-6; d_call: .; j_call: TRBJ2-7; cdr3_aa: CASSRASEQYF; cdr3_nt: TGTGCCAGCAGCCGGGCGAGCGAGCAGTACTTC
v_call: TRBV4-1; d_call: .; j_call: TRBJ2-7; cdr3_aa: CASSQVQGQINYEQYF; cdr3_nt: TGCGCCAGCAGCCAAGTCCAGGGGCAGATAAACTACGAGCAGTACTTC
v_call: TRBV29-1; d_call: TRBD2; j_call: TRBJ2-3; cdr3_aa: CSVGRMRGSTDTQYF; cdr3_nt: TGCAGCGTTGGAAGGATGCGGGGGTCCACAGATACGCAGTATTTT
v_call: TRBV6-9; d_call: .; j_call: TRBJ2-1; cdr3_aa: CASSPRQAPNEQFF; cdr3_nt: TGTGCCAGCAGCCCGCGACAGGCCCCCAATGAGCAGTTCTTC
v_call: TRBV6-1; d_call: .; j_call: TRBJ2-5; cdr3_aa: CASRLFLPETQYF; cdr3_nt: TGTGCCAGCAGACTTTTTCTCCCGGAGACCCAGTACTTC
v_call: TRBV10-3; d_call: .; j_call: TRBJ1-2; cdr3_aa: CAIRVGGIGYTF; cdr3_nt: TGTGCCATCAGGGTTGGCGGGATCGGCTACACCTTC
v_call: TRBV6-1; d_call: .; j_call: TRBJ1-6; cdr3_aa: CASRDRVRGNSPLHF; cdr3_nt: TGTGCCAGCAGGGACAGAGTTCGGGGTAATTCACCCCTCCACTTT
v_call: TRBV5-6; d_call: TRBD1; j_call: TRBJ1-2; cdr3_aa: CASSFRTGRANYGYTF; cdr3_nt: TGTGCCAGCAGCTTCCGGACAGGCCGAGCTAACTATGGCTACACCTTC
v_call: TRBV27; d_call: .; j_call: TRBJ1-1; cdr3_aa: CASKQKQGLNTEAFF; cdr3_nt: TGTGCCAGCAAACAAAAACAGGGCCTGAACACTGAAGCTTTCTTT
v_call: TRBV4-1; d_call: TRBD1; j_call: TRBJ2-6; cdr3_aa: CASSQDRGQGSYGANVLTF; cdr3_nt: TGCGCCAGCAGCCAAGATCGGGGACAGGGTTCGTACGGGGCCAACGTCCTGACTTTC
v_call: TRBV6-2/TRBV6-3; d_call: .; j_call: TRBJ2-6; cdr3_aa: CASSYSEFSGANVLTF; cdr3_nt: TGTGCCAGCAGTTACTCGGAGTTCTCTGGGGCCAACGTCCTGACTTTC
v_call: TRBV11-2; d_call: TRBD2; j_call: TRBJ2-1; cdr3_aa: CASSLGTRTVEQFF; cdr3_nt: TGTGCCAGCAGCTTAGGGACTAGGACGGTTGAGCAGTTCTTC
v_call: TRBV29-1; d_call: .; j_call: TRBJ1-4; cdr3_aa: CSVQTSANEKLFF; cdr3_nt: TGCAGCGTACAGACCTCGGCTAATGAAAAACTGTTTTTT
v_call: TRBV10-3; d_call: .; j_call: TRBJ1-2; cdr3_aa: CAISERQQYGYTF; cdr3_nt: TGTGCCATCAGTGAGAGACAGCAGTATGGCTACACCTTC
v_call: TRBV14; d_call: TRBD2; j_call: TRBJ2-7; cdr3_aa: CASSPGTSGRPISYEQYF; cdr3_nt: TGTGCCAGCAGCCCTGGGACTAGCGGGAGGCCCATTTCCTACGAGCAGTACTTC
v_call: TRBV9; d_call: .; j_call: TRBJ1-2; cdr3_aa: CASSVGGSGAGINYGYTF; cdr3_nt: TGTGCCAGCAGCGTAGGGGGTTCAGGCGCCGGAATCAACTATGGCTACACCTTC